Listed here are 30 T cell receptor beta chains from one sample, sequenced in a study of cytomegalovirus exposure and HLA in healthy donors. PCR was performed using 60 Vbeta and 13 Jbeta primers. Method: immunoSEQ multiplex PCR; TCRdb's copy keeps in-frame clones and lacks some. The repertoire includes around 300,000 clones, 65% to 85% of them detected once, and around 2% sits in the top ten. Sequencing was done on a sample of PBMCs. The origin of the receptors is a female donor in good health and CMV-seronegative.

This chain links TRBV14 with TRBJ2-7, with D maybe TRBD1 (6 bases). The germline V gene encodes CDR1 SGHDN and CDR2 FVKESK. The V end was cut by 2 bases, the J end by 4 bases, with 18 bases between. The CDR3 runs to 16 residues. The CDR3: CASSQLRDTKTYEQYF. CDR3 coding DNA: TGTGCCAGCAGCCAATTGAGGGACACTAAAACGTACGAGCAGTACTTC.

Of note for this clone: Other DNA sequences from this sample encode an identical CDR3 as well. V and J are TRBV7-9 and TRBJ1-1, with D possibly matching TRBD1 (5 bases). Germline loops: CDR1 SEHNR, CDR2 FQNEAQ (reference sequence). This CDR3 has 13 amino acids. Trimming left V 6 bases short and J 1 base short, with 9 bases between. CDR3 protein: CASSLTGNTEAFF. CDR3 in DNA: TGTGCCAGCAGTTTAACAGGGAACACTGAAGCTTTCTTT.

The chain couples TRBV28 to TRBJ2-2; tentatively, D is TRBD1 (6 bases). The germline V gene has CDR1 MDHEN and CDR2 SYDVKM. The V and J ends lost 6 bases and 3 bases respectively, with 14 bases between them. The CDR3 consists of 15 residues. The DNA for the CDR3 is TGTGCCAGCAGGGGCCTTGGACAGTACACCGGGGAGCTGTTTTTT. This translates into CASRGLGQYTGELFF. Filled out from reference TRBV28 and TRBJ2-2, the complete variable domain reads DVKVTQSSRYLVKRTGEKVFLECVQDMDHENMFWYRQDPGLGLRLIYFSYDVKMKEKGDIPEGYSVSREKKERFSLILESASTNQTSMYLCASRGLGQYTGELFFGEGSRLTVL.

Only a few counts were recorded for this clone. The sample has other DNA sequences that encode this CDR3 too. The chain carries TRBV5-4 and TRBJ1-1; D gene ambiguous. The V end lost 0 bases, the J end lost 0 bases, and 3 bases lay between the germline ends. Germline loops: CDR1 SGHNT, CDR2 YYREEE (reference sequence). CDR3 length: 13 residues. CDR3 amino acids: CASSLAVNTEAFF. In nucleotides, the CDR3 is TGTGCCAGCAGCTTGGCGGTGAACACTGAAGCTTTCTTT. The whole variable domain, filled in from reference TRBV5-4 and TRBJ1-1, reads ETGVTQSPTHLIKTRGQQVTLRCSSQSGHNTVSWYQQALGQGPQFIFQYYREEENGRGNFPPRFSGLQFPNYSSELNVNALELDDSALYLCASSLAVNTEAFFGQGTRLTVV.

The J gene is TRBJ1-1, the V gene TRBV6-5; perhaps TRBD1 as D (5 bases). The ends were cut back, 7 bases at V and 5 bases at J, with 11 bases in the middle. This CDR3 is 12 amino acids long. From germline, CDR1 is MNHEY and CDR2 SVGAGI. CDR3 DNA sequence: TGTGCCAGCATAACCAAGGGGACTGAAGCTTTCTTT. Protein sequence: CASITKGTEAFF.

The CDR3 region is CASSFGTTFYEQYF. Here the CDR3 DNA reads TGCGCCAGCAGCTTCGGGACTACGTTCTACGAGCAGTACTTC. V gene TRBV5-1 combines with J gene TRBJ2-5; TRBD2 matches at 7 bases. The J call may be wrong; the DNA end is better matched by TRBJ2-7. Germline CDR1 SGHRS, CDR2 YFSETQ. This CDR3 has 14 amino acids.

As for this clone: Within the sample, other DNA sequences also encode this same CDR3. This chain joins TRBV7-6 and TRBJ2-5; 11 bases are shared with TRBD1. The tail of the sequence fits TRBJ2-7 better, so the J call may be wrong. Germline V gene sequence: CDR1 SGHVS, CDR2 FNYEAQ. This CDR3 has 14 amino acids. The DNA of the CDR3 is TGTGCCAGCAGCTTGGGACAGGGGGCCTACGAGCAGTACTTC. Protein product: CASSLGQGAYEQYF.

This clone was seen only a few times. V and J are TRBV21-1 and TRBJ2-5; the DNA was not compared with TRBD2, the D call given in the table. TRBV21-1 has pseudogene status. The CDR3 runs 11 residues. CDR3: CASTPFETQYF. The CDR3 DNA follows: TGTGCCAGCACCCCTTTCGAGACCCAGTACTTC.

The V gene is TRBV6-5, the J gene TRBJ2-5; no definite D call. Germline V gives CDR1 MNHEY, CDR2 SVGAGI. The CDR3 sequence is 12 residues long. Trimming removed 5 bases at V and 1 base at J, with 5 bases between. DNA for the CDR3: TGTGCCAGCAGTATCGGCCAAGAGACCCAGTACTTC. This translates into CASSIGQETQYF.

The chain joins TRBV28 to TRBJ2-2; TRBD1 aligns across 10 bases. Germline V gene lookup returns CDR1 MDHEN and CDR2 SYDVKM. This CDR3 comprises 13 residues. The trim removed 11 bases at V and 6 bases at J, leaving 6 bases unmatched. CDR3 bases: TGTGCCCACATGGGGACAGGGGCCGGGGAGCTGTTTTTT. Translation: CAHMGTGAGELFF.

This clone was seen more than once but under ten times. In nucleotides, the CDR3 is TGTGCCAGCAGCTTAGTCGGGAATCGACAGAACACTGAAGCTTTCTTT. Residues: CASSLVGNRQNTEAFF. The rearrangement links TRBV7-2 to TRBJ1-1; no firm D call. CDR1 and CDR2 (germline): SGHTA, FQGNSA. V lost 1 base, J lost 1 base, and 13 bases lay in between. CDR3 length: 16 amino acids.

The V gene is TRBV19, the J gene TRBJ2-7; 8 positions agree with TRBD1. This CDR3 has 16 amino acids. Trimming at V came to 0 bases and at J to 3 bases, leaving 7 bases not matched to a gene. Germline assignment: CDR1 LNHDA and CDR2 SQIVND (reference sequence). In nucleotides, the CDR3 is TGTGCCAGTAGTATAGACTTGACAGGGGACAGCTACGAGCAGTACTTC. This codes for CASSIDLTGDSYEQYF.

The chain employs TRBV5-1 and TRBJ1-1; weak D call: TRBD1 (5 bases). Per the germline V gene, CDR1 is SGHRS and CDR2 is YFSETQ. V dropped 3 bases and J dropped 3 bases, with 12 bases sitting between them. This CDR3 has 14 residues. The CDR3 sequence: CASSWRRGDTEAFF. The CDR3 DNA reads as TGCGCCAGCAGCTGGAGGCGGGGGGACACTGAAGCTTTCTTT.

CDR3 bases: TGCACCAGCAGCCGACTAGCGGGAGGGGGGATCGATGAGCAGTTCTTC. Translating it yields CTSSRLAGGGIDEQFF. The rearrangement uses TRBV1 and TRBJ2-1; the tabulated D call, TRBD2, remains unverified against the DNA. TRBV1 is noted as a pseudogene. The CDR3 loop spans 16 amino acids.

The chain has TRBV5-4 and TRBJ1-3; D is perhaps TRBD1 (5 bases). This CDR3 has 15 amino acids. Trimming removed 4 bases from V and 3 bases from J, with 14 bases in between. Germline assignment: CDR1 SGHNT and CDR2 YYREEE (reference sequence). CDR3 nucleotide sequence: TGTGCCAGCAGCCGTGGGGGGAAAGGTGGAAACACCATATATTTT. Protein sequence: CASSRGGKGGNTIYF.

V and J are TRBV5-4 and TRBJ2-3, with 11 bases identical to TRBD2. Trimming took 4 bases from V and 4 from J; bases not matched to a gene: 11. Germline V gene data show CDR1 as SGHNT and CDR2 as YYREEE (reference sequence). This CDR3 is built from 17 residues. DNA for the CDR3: TGTGCCAGCAGCGCTCGTACTAGCGGGAGTTCGTCAGATACGCAGTATTTT. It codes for CASSARTSGSSSDTQYF.

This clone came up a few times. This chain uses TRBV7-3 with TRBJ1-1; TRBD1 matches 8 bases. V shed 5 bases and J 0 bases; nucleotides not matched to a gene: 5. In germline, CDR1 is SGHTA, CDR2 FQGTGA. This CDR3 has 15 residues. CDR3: CASSLTGAMNTEAFF. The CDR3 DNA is TGTGCCAGCAGCCTGACAGGGGCGATGAACACTGAAGCTTTCTTT.

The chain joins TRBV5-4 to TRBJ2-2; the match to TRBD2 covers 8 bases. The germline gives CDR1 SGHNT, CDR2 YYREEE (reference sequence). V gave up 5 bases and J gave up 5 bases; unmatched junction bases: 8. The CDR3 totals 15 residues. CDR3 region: CASSSKRGRTGELFF. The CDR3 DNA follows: TGTGCCAGCAGTTCGAAGCGGGGGCGGACCGGGGAGCTGTTTTTT.

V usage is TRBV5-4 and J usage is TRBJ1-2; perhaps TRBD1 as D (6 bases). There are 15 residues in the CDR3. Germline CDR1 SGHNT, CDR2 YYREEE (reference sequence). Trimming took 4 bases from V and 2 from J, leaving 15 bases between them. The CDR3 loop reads CASSGQGGENYGYTF. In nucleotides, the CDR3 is TGTGCCAGCAGCGGTCAAGGGGGGGAAAACTATGGCTACACCTTC.

CDR3 in DNA: TGTGCCAGCAGCTTATCTAGGACTGCACCGAACACCGGGGAGCTGTTTTTT. Translating it yields CASSLSRTAPNTGELFF. The rearrangement uses TRBV7-8 and TRBJ2-2; D perhaps matches TRBD2 (5 bases). The germline gives CDR1 SGHVS, CDR2 FQNEAQ. The germline V and J ends were trimmed by 2 bases and 0 bases, with 13 bases remaining between them. The CDR3 loop spans 17 amino acids.

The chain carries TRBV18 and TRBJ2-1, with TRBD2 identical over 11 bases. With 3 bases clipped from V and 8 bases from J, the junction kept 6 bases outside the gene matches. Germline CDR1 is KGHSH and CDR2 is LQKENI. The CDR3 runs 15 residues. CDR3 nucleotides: TGTGCCAGCTCACCGCTTAGGACTAGCGGGTATGAGCAGTTCTTC. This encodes CASSPLRTSGYEQFF.

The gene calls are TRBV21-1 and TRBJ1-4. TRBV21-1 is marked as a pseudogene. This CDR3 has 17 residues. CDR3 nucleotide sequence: TGTGCCAGCAGCAAAAAAAGGCTCGGGAAGACTAATGAAAAACTGTTTTTT. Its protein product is CASSKKRLGKTNEKLFF.

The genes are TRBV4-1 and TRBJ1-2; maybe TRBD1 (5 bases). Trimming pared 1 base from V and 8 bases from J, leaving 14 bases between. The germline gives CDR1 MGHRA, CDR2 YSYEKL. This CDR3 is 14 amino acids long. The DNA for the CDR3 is TGCGCCAGCAGCCAAGTCGGGGGGGTGGGAGGCTACACCTTC. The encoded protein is CASSQVGGVGGYTF.

DNA of the CDR3: TGTGCCAGCAGTTTTAGCGGGCAGACCAAAAACATTCAGTACTTC. It specifies CASSFSGQTKNIQYF. J is TRBJ2-4 and V is TRBV7-2; TRBD2 matches 7 bases. This CDR3 region has 15 residues. CDR1 is SGHTA, CDR2 FQGNSA, per germline. V dropped 6 bases and J dropped 2; count of bases not matched to a gene: 7.

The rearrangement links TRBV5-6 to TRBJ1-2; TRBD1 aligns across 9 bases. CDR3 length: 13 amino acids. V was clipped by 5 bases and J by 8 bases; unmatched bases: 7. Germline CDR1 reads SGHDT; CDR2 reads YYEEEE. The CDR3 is CASRTGQGRGYTF. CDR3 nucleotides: TGTGCCAGCAGGACGGGACAGGGTCGAGGCTACACCTTC. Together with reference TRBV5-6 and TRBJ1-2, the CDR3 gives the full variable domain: DAGVTQSPTHLIKTRGQQVTLRCSPKSGHDTVSWYQQALGQGPQFIFQYYEEEERQRGNFPDRFSGHQFPNYSSELNVNALLLGDSALYLCASRTGQGRGYTFGSGTRLTVV.

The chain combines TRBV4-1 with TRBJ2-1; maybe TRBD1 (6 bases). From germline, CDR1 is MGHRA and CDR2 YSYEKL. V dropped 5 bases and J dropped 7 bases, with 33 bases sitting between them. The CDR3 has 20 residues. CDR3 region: CASSTLKSQQGQRLTNEQFF. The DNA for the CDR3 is TGCGCCAGCAGCACCCTAAAAAGCCAACAAGGACAGCGGTTAACTAATGAGCAGTTCTTC.

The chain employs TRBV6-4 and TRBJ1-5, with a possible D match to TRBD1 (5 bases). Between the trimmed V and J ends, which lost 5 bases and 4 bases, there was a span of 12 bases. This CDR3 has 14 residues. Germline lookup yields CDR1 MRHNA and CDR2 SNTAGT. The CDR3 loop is CASSTQGGNQPQHF. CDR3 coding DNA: TGTGCCAGCAGTACGCAGGGAGGGAATCAGCCCCAGCATTTT.

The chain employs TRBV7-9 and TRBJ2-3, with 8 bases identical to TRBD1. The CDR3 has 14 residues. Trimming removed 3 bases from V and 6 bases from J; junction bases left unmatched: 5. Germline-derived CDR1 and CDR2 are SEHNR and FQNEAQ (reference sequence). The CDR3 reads CASSFGQGEDTQYF. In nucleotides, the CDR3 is TGTGCCAGCAGCTTCGGACAGGGTGAGGATACGCAGTATTTT.

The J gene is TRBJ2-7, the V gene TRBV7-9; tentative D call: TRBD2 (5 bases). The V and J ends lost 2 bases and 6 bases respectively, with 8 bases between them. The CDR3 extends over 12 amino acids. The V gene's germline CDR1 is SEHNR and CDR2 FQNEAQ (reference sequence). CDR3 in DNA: TGTGCCAGCAGCTTAAACGCGGGCGAGCAGTACTTC. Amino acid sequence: CASSLNAGEQYF.

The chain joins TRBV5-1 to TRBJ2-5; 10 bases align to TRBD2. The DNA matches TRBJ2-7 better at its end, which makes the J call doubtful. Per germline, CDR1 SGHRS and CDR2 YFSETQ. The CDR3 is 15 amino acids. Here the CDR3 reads CASSPSGSRSYEQYF. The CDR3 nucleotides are TGCGCCAGCAGCCCTAGCGGGAGTAGGTCCTACGAGCAGTACTTC.